In its sample, the clone carrying this T cell receptor (beta chain) was seen a few times. The antigen remains undetermined. TCRdb re-derived calls from the 5' RACE reads in MiXCR, one entry per CDR3 protein. Of around 600,000 distinct CDR3 sequences listed, roughly 12% were seen once; the top ten hold approximately 15%. The data are from a study of T cells after yellow fever vaccination. In the study overall: Those fractions that held only low numbers of cells were prepared using the SMART-Seq v4 Ultra Low Input RNA kit.

Germline V gene sequence: CDR1 SEHNR, CDR2 FQNEAQ (reference sequence). J gave up 6 bases and V 7 bases, and 4 bases lay outside the gene matches. This CDR3 spans 12 amino acids. General observations from the study: Few clonotypes appeared in both CD4 and CD8 compartments.

V is TRBV7-9 and J is TRBJ1-2; 8 positions agree with TRBD1. Sequenced here: PBMCs, sampled on the day of the yellow fever booster vaccination. The sequence came from a man aged 25 to 40 who received the YFV17D yellow fever vaccine. The CDR3 loop reads CASTMTGDGYTF. Written as DNA, the CDR3 is TGTGCCAGCACCATGACAGGGGATGGCTACACCTTC.